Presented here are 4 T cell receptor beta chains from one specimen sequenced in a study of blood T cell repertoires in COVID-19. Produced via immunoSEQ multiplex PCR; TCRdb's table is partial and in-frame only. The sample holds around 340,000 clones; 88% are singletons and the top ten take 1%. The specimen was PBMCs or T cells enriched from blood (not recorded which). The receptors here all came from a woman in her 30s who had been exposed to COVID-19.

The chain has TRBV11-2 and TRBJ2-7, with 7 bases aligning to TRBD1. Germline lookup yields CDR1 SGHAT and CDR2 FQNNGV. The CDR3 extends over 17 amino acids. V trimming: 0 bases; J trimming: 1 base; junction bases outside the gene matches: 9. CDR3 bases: TGTGCCAGCAGCTTAGAAATTTTCGGGACAGAGTCCTACGAGCAGTACTTC. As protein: CASSLEIFGTESYEQYF.

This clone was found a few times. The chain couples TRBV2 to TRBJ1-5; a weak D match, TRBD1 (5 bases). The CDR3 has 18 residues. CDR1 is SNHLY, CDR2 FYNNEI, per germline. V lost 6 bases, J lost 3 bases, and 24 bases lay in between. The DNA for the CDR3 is TGTGCCAGCAGCCGAAAGGGTCATGGGGGAGGGGACAATCAGCCCCAGCATTTT. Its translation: CASSRKGHGGGDNQPQHF.

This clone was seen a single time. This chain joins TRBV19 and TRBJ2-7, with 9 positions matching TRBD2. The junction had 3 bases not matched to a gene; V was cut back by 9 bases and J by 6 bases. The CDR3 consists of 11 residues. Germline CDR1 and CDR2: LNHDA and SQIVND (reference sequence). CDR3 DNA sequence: TGTGCCAGCGGACTAGCGAGCGAGCAGTACTTC. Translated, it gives CASGLASEQYF.

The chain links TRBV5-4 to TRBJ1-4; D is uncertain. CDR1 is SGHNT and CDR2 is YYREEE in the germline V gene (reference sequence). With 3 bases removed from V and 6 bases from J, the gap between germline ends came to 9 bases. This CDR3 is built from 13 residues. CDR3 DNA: TGTGCCAGCAGCTCGGACTTGTATGAAAAACTGTTTTTT. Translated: CASSSDLYEKLFF.